This T cell receptor (beta chain) was captured in a study of beta chain features in type 1 diabetes. This clone was counted many times. The isolated RNA, all of it, was reverse transcribed, so expressed TCRB transcripts were what got sequenced. The average output of naive, central memory and regulatory T cell samples was millions of reads. This table comes from immunoSEQ multiplex PCR, and its TCRdb copy is limited to in-frame clones, with some not included. The sample shows under 400,000 clones, 14% of them seen only once. The CDR3 runs 15 residues. V lost 4 bases to trimming and J lost 5 bases; unmatched junction nucleotides: 6. Germline V gene lookup returns CDR1 LNHNV and CDR2 YYDKDF (reference sequence).

This chain uses TRBV15 with TRBJ2-1, with 9 bases matching TRBD1. The sequencing sample was made of central memory CD4+ T cells from blood. The TCR sequence derives from a man aged 30-40 years in good health. CDR3 amino acids: CATSINRGLDNEQFF. DNA of the CDR3: TGTGCCACCAGCATCAACAGGGGGCTTGACAATGAGCAGTTCTTC.